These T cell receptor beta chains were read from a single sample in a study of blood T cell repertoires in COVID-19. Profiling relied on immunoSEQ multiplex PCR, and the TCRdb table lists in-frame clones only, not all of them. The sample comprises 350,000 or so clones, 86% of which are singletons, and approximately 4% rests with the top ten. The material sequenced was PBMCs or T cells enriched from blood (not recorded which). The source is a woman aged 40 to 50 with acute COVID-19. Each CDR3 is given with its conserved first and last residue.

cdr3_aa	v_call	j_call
CASSPGQNVWTEAFF	TRBV11-2	TRBJ1-1
CASSPTRATNEKLFF	TRBV7-9	TRBJ1-4
CASSPRDNTDTQYF	TRBV18	TRBJ2-3
CASSLNRPNQPQHF	TRBV28	TRBJ1-5
CASTPQGAKNSPLHF	TRBV19	TRBJ1-6
CASSPAGQLIYNEQFF	TRBV7-2	TRBJ2-1
CASSLVTSGGGTDTQYF	TRBV5-4	TRBJ2-3
CASSEAGALNTEAFF	TRBV6-6	TRBJ1-1
CASSLSLTGGYQETQYF	TRBV27	TRBJ2-5
CATSDPSGMRETQYF	TRBV24-1	TRBJ2-5
CASSFRDEQFF	TRBV5-1	TRBJ2-1
CASSESRSGANVLTF	TRBV2	TRBJ2-6
CASSQTNEQYF	TRBV3-1/TRBV3-2	TRBJ2-7
CASSQRDRGNEQFF	TRBV4-1	TRBJ2-1
CASSCQPGLPFQETQYF	TRBV11-3	TRBJ2-5
CASSLGTVKETQYF	TRBV5-1	TRBJ2-5
CASSLRWGPETQYF	TRBV11-2	TRBJ2-5
CASSRTTNYGYTF	TRBV12-3/TRBV12-4	TRBJ1-2
CASSYSTGADHSPLHF	TRBV6-5	TRBJ1-6
CASSYLMTGFGYTF	TRBV6-5	TRBJ1-2
CATSPGAGEDEQFF	TRBV24-1	TRBJ2-1
CASSPGTGSNEQFF	TRBV28	TRBJ2-1
CASSLPDREAFF	TRBV27	TRBJ1-1
CASSIDRGDLNTEAFF	TRBV3-1/TRBV3-2	TRBJ1-1
CASSLRGAQAFF	TRBV12-3/TRBV12-4	TRBJ1-1
CASSYSPTDSGNTIYF	TRBV6-5	TRBJ1-3
CASRQGVYEKLFF	TRBV19	TRBJ1-4
CASSRGTSSSYEQYF	TRBV3-1/TRBV3-2	TRBJ2-7
CASSERRTSGNTIYF	TRBV5-8	TRBJ1-3
CASSSPRGTEAFF	TRBV5-1	TRBJ1-1
CATASSGNYEQYF	TRBV7-3	TRBJ2-7
CASSRLGPTEAFF	TRBV18	TRBJ1-1
CSVLATDTQYF	TRBV29-1	TRBJ2-3
CASSQTGGNSPLHF	TRBV5-1	TRBJ1-6
CASSLSQGGNQPQHF	TRBV28	TRBJ1-5